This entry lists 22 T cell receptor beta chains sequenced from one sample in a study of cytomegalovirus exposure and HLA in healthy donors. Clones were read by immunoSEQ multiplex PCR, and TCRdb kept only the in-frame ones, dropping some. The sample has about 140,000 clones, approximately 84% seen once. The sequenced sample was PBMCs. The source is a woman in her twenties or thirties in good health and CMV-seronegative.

The CDR3 reads CASSFAGGQGAYNEQFF. Written as DNA, the CDR3 is TGCGCCAGCAGCTTCGCTGGGGGGCAGGGGGCCTACAATGAGCAGTTCTTC. V usage is TRBV5-1 and J usage is TRBJ2-1; maybe TRBD1 (7 bases). The CDR3 is 17 residues long. CDR1 and CDR2 from the germline V gene are SGHRS and YFSETQ. The V gene lost 2 bases and the J gene lost 2 bases, with 17 bases spanning the gap.

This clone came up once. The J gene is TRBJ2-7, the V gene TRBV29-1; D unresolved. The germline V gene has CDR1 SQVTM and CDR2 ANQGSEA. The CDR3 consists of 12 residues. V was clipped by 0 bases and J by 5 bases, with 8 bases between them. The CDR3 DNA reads TGCAGCGTTGAAGATGACGGAGACGAGCAGTACTTC. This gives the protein CSVEDDGDEQYF.

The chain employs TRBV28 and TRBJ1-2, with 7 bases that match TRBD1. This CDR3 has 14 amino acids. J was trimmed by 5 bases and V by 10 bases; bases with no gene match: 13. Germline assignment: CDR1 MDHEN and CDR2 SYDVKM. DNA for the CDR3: TGTGCCACCATATTTTCGGGACAGACGTATGGCTACACCTTC. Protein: CATIFSGQTYGYTF.

The CDR3 spells CASRRDRVRYEQYF. As DNA, the CDR3 is TGTGCCAGCAGACGGGACAGGGTAAGGTACGAGCAGTACTTC. The V and J genes are TRBV6-5 and TRBJ2-7; the match to TRBD1 covers 9 bases. Germline V gives CDR1 MNHEY, CDR2 SVGAGI. Trimming at V came to 6 bases and at J to 4 bases, leaving 7 bases not matched to a gene. The CDR3 is 14 amino acids.

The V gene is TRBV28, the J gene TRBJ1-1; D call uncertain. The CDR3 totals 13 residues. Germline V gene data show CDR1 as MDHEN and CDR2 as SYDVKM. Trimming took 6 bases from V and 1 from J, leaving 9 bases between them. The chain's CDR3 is CASRHQQNTEAFF. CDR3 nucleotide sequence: TGTGCCAGCAGGCACCAACAGAACACTGAAGCTTTCTTT.

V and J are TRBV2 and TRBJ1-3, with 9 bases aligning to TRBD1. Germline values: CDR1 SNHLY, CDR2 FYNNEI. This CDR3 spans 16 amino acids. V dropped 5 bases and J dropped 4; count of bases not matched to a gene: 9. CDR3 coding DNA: TGTGCCAGCAGTATAGAAGGGACAGGGAACGGAAACACCATATATTTT. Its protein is CASSIEGTGNGNTIYF.

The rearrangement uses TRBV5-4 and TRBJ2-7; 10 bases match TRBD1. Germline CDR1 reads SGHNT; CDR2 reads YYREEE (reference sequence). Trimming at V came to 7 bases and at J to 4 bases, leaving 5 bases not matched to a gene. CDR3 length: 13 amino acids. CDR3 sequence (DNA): TGTGCCAGCGGTAGGGACAGGGGTTACGAGCAGTACTTC. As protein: CASGRDRGYEQYF.

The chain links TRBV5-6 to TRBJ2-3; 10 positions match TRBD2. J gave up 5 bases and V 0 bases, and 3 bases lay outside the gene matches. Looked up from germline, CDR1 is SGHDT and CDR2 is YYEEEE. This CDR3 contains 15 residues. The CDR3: CASSLGSGGKDTQYF. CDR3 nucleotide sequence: TGTGCCAGCAGCTTGGGTAGCGGGGGGAAAGATACGCAGTATTTT.

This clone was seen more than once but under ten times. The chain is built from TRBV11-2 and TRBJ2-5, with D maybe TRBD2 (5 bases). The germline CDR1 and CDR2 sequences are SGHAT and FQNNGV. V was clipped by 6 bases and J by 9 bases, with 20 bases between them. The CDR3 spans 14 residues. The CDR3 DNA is TGTGCCAGCAGACATCCATGGACTCGTAACGCCCAGTACTTC. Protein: CASRHPWTRNAQYF.

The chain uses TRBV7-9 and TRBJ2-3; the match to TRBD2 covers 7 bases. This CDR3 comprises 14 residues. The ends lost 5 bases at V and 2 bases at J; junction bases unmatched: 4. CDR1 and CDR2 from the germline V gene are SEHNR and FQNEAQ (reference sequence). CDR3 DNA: TGTGCCAGCAGCCCTAGCGGCCCCACAGATACGCAGTATTTT. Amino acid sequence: CASSPSGPTDTQYF.

The CDR3 spells CASSFRGPVPEQFF. As DNA, the CDR3 is TGTGCCAGCAGTTTCAGGGGACCAGTCCCTGAGCAGTTCTTC. The rearrangement uses TRBV28 and TRBJ2-1, with D perhaps TRBD1 (6 bases). Trimming took off 3 bases at V and 9 bases at J, with 15 bases between the two ends. The CDR3 covers 14 residues. The germline CDR1 and CDR2 sequences are MDHEN and SYDVKM.

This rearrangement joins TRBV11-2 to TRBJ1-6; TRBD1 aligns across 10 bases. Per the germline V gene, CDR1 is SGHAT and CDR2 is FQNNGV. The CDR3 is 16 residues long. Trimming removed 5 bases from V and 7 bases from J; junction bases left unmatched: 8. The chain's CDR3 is CASSARDRGHNSPLHF. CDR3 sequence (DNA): TGTGCCAGCAGCGCTAGGGACAGGGGACACAATTCACCCCTCCACTTT.

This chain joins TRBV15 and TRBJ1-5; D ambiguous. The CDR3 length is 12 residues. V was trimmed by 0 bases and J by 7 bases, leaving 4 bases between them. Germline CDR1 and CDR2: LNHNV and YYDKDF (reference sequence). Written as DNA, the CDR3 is TGTGCCACCAGCAGAGATCGGCAGCCCCAGCATTTT. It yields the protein CATSRDRQPQHF.

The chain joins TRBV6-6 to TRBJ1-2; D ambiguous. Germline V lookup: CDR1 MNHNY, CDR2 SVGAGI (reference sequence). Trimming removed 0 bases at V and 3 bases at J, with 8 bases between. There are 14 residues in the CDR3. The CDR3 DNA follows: TGTGCCAGCAGTTACTCCGGGGTTCACTATGGCTACACCTTC. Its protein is CASSYSGVHYGYTF.

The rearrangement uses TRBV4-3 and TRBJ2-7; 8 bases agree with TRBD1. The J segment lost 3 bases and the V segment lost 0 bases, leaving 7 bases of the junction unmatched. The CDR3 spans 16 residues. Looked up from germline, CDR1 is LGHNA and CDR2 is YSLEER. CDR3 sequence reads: CASSQDRTGSFYEQYF. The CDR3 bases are TGCGCCAGCAGCCAAGATCGGACAGGGTCCTTCTACGAGCAGTACTTC.

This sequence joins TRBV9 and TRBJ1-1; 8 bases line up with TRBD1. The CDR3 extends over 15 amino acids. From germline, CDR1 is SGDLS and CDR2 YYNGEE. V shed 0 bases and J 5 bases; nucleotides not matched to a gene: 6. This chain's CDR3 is CASSVDQGAYTEAFF. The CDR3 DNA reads TGTGCCAGCAGCGTAGACCAGGGGGCTTATACTGAAGCTTTCTTT.

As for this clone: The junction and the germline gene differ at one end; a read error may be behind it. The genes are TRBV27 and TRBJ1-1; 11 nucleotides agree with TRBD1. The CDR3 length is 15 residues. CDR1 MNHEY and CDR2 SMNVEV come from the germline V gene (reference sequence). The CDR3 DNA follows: TGTGCCAGCAGTCTATCCGGGACAGGGGGCACTGAAGCTTTCTTT. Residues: CASSLSGTGGTEAFF.

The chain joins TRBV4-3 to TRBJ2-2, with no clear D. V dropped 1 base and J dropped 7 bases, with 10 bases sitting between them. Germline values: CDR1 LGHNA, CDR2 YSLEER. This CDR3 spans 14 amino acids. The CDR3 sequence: CASSQVTGYGELFF. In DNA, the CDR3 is TGCGCCAGCAGCCAAGTCACCGGTTACGGGGAGCTGTTTTTT.

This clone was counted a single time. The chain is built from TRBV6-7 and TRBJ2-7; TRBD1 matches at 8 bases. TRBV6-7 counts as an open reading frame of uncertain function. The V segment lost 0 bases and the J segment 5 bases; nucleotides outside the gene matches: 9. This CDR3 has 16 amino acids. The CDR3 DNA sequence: TGTGCCAGCAGTTACTCGGGACAGGTGACGTTTAACGAGCAGTACTTC. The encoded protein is CASSYSGQVTFNEQYF.

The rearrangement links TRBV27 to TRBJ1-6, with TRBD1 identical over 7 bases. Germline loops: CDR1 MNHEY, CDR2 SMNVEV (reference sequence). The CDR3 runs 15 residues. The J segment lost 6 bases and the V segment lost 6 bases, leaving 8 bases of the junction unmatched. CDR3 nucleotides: TGTGCCAGCAGGCTGATGACAGGGACTAATTCACCCCTCCACTTT. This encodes CASRLMTGTNSPLHF.

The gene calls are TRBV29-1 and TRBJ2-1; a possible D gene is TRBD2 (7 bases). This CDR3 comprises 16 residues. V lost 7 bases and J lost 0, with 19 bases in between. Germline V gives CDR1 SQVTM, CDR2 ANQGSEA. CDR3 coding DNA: TGCAGCGCCTGTTGCGGGGGCCCAAGCTCCTACAATGAGCAGTTCTTC. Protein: CSACCGGPSSYNEQFF.

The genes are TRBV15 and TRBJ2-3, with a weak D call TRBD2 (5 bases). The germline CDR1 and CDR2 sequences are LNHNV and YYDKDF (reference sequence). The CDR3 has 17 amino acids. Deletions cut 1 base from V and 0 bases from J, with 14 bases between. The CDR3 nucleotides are TGTGCCACCAGCAGAGGCGGGCCGGGAACTAGCACAGATACGCAGTATTTT. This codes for CATSRGGPGTSTDTQYF. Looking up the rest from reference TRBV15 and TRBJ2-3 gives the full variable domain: DAMVIQNPRYQVTQFGKPVTLSCSQTLNHNVMYWYQQKSSQAPKLLFHYYDKDFNNEADTPDNFQSRRPNTSFCFLDIRSPGLGDTAMYLCATSRGGPGTSTDTQYFGPGTRLTVL.